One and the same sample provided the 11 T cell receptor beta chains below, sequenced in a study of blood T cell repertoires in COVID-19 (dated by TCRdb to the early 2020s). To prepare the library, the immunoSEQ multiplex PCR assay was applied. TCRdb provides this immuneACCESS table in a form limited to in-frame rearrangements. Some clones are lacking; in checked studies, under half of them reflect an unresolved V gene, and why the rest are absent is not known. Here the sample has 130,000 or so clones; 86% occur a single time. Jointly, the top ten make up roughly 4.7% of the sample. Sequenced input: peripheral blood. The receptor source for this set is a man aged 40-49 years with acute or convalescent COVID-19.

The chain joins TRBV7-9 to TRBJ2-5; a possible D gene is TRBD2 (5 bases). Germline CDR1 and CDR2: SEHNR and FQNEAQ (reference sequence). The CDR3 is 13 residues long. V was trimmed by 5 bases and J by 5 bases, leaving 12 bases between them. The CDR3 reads CASSPLVVETQYF. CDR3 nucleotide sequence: TGTGCCAGCAGCCCACTAGTTGTTGAGACCCAGTACTTC.

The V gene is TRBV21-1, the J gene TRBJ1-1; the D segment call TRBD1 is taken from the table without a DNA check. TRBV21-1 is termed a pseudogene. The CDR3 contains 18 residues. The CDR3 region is CASSKAPWDRSMNTEAFF. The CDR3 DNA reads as TGTGCCAGCAGCAAAGCCCCCTGGGACAGGTCCATGAACACTGAAGCTTTCTTT.

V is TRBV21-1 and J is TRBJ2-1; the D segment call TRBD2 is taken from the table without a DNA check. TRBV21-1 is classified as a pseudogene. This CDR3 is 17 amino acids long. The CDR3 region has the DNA TGTGCCAGCAGCAAAGCCACTAGCGGGAATAACTACAATGAGCAGTTCTTC. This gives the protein CASSKATSGNNYNEQFF.

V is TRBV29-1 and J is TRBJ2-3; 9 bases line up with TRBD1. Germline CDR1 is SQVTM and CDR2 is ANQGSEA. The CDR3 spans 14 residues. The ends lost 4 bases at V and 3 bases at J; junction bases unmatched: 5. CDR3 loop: CSVGGTGHTDTQYF. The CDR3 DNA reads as TGCAGCGTTGGCGGGACAGGGCATACAGATACGCAGTATTTT.

CDR3 amino acids: CSVEPVNTEAFF. The CDR3 bases are TGCAGCGTTGAACCCGTGAACACTGAAGCTTTCTTT. V and J are TRBV29-1 and TRBJ1-1; D not resolved. Per germline, CDR1 SQVTM and CDR2 ANQGSEA. Deletions cut 2 bases from V and 0 bases from J, with 4 bases between. The CDR3 is made up of 12 amino acids.

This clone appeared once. DNA of the CDR3: TGTGCCAGCAGTGAATTAAAGGGACACCTGACTTTGGATACGCAGTATTTT. Encoded protein: CASSELKGHLTLDTQYF. This chain links TRBV25-1 with TRBJ2-3, with D possibly being TRBD1 (6 bases). Germline assignment: CDR1 MGHDK and CDR2 SYGVNS. V was clipped by 1 base and J by 6 bases, with 20 bases between them. CDR3 size: 17 residues.

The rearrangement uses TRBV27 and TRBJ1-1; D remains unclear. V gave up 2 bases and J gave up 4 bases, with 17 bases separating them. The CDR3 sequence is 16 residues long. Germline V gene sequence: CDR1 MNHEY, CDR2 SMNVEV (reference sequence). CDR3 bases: TGTGCCAGCAGTTTACGGATCAGGACGGGGAGCACTGAAGCTTTCTTT. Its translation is CASSLRIRTGSTEAFF.

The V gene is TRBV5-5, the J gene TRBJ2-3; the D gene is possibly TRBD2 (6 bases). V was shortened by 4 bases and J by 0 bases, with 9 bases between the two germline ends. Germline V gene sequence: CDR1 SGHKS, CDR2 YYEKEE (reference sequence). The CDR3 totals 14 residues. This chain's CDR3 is CASSVTRSTDTQYF. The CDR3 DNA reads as TGTGCCAGCAGCGTGACTAGGAGCACAGATACGCAGTATTTT.

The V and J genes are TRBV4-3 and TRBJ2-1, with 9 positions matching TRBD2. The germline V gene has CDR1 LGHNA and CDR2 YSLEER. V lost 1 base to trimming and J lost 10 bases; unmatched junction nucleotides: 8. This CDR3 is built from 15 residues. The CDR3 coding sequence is TGCGCCAGCAGCCAAGTTCGAGTAGCGGGGGCCGAGCAGTTCTTC. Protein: CASSQVRVAGAEQFF.

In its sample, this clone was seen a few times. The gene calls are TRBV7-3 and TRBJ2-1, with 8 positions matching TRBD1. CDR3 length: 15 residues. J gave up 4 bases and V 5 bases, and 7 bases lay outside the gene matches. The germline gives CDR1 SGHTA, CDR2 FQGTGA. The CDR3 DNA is TGTGCCAGCAGCCAGGGACAGGTTAAATACAATGAGCAGTTCTTC. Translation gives CASSQGQVKYNEQFF.

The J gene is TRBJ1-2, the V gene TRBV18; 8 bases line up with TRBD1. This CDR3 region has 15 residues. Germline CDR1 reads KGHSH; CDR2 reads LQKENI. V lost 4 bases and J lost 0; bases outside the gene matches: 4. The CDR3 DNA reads TGTGCCAGCTCACAGACGACAGGGGCTAACTATGGCTACACCTTC. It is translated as CASSQTTGANYGYTF.